Shown below are 20 T cell receptor beta chains from a single sample sequenced in a study of control samples from healthy donors and cancer patients. Sequenced by immunoSEQ multiplex PCR; TCRdb stores in-frame clones only, minus some. In the table there are about 57,000 clones, 94% of which are singletons. The sequencing input was blood. These receptors came from a man aged 25-40 years in good health.

The gene calls are TRBV5-6 and TRBJ2-1; no definite D call. The CDR3 sequence is 14 residues long. CDR1 and CDR2 from the germline V gene are SGHDT and YYEEEE. Trimming removed 1 base at V and 4 bases at J, with 9 bases between. CDR3 in amino acids: CASSLKQLYNEQFF. The DNA of the CDR3 is TGTGCCAGCAGCTTGAAACAGCTATACAATGAGCAGTTCTTC.

The gene calls are TRBV3-1 (or the pseudogene TRBV3-2) and TRBJ1-1, with D perhaps TRBD1 (5 bases). Trimming stripped 0 bases from V and 1 base from J, with 9 bases between. This CDR3 is 15 amino acids long. Per the germline V gene, CDR1 is LGHDT and CDR2 is YNNKEL (reference sequence). DNA of the CDR3: TGTGCCAGCAGCCAAGACGCAGGGACGAACACTGAAGCTTTCTTT. It is translated as CASSQDAGTNTEAFF.

This clone was picked up one time. The rearrangement links TRBV2 to TRBJ2-7; D is undetermined. V was clipped by 8 bases and J by 2 bases, with 7 bases between them. Germline values: CDR1 SNHLY, CDR2 FYNNEI. The CDR3 totals 11 residues. Here the CDR3 reads CASRGAYEQYF. Written as DNA, the CDR3 is TGTGCCAGCCGCGGTGCCTACGAGCAGTACTTC.

The V and J genes are TRBV5-1 and TRBJ1-1; D gene unclear. Between the trimmed V and J ends, which lost 4 bases and 0 bases, there was a span of 10 bases. Per germline, CDR1 SGHRS and CDR2 YFSETQ. This CDR3 region has 14 residues. The CDR3 DNA reads TGCGCCAGCAGCCCCGTGCGAATGAACACTGAAGCTTTCTTT. This encodes CASSPVRMNTEAFF. Filled out from reference TRBV5-1 and TRBJ1-1, the complete variable domain reads KAGVTQTPRYLIKTRGQQVTLSCSPISGHRSVSWYQQTPGQGLQFLFEYFSETQRNKGNFPGRFSGRQFSNSRSEMNVSTLELGDSALYLCASSPVRMNTEAFFGQGTRLTVV.

The V and J genes are TRBV7-9 and TRBJ2-3; tentatively, D is TRBD1 (7 bases). Per germline, CDR1 SEHNR and CDR2 FQNEAQ (reference sequence). CDR3 length equals 15 residues. Trimming took off 4 bases at V and 5 bases at J, with 16 bases between the two ends. This CDR3 reads CASSSTGEAGDTQYF. The DNA for the CDR3 is TGTGCCAGCAGCTCTACAGGGGAGGCTGGAGATACGCAGTATTTT.

The chain couples TRBV5-6 to TRBJ1-2; D is possibly TRBD1 (5 bases). With 4 bases removed from V and 4 bases from J, the gap between germline ends came to 8 bases. From germline, CDR1 is SGHDT and CDR2 YYEEEE. The CDR3 is 12 amino acids. The CDR3 sequence is CASSLTVYGYTF. The CDR3 DNA is TGTGCCAGCAGCCTGACAGTCTATGGCTACACCTTC.

V and J are TRBV5-4 and TRBJ2-7; TRBD2 agrees at 8 bases. Per the germline V gene, CDR1 is SGHNT and CDR2 is YYREEE (reference sequence). The CDR3 runs to 15 residues. V lost 3 bases, J lost 0 bases, and 5 bases stayed unmatched. The CDR3 bases are TGTGCCAGCAGCTCCTCTCTAGCGGGCTCCTACGAGCAGTACTTC. This translates into CASSSSLAGSYEQYF.

The chain is built from TRBV6-1 and TRBJ1-2; D is undetermined. This CDR3 region has 15 residues. Trimming took 2 bases from V and 4 from J, leaving 14 bases between them. The germline V gene has CDR1 MNHNS and CDR2 SASEGT. CDR3 protein: CASSESEGSRYGYTF. The CDR3 nucleotides read TGTGCCAGCAGTGAATCAGAGGGCTCCCGCTATGGCTACACCTTC.

The rearrangement joins TRBV6-1 to TRBJ2-5; D is unresolved. Trimming removed 1 base at V and 3 bases at J, with 6 bases between. Germline CDR1 is MNHNS and CDR2 is SASEGT. CDR3 length: 13 residues. The CDR3 sequence: CASSEEQKETQYF. DNA of the CDR3: TGTGCCAGCAGTGAAGAACAGAAAGAGACCCAGTACTTC.

This chain connects TRBV7-8 to TRBJ1-1; D is possibly TRBD1 (5 bases). V lost 4 bases, J lost 0 bases, and 9 bases lay in between. Germline CDR1 is SGHVS and CDR2 is FQNEAQ. The CDR3 is 14 residues long. The CDR3 DNA reads as TGTGCCAGCAGCTCGACAGACATGAACACTGAAGCTTTCTTT. It translates to CASSSTDMNTEAFF.

The chain links TRBV6-2 or TRBV6-3 to TRBJ2-7; TRBD1 matches at 9 bases. In germline, CDR1 is MNHEY, CDR2 SVGEGT. CDR3 length equals 16 residues. The V gene end was trimmed by 6 bases and the J gene end by 3 bases; junction bases not matched to a gene: 12. As DNA, the CDR3 is TGTGCCAGCAGCCCACGAGGGACAGGGAATCGCTACGAGCAGTACTTC. The encoded protein is CASSPRGTGNRYEQYF.

The chain links TRBV6-5 to TRBJ2-1; no clear D gene. CDR1 MNHEY and CDR2 SVGAGI come from the germline V gene. Trimming stripped 6 bases from V and 15 bases from J, with 24 bases between. This CDR3 contains 14 residues. The CDR3: CASSQTSSVGHAFF. Written as DNA, the CDR3 is TGTGCCAGCAGCCAGACAAGTTCAGTAGGTCACGCGTTCTTC.

The rearrangement links TRBV11-2 to TRBJ2-7, with D perhaps matching TRBD1 (6 bases). Germline V gene data show CDR1 as SGHAT and CDR2 as FQNNGV. V dropped 1 base and J dropped 0 bases, with 7 bases sitting between them. The CDR3 runs to 14 residues. The CDR3 loop reads CASSLGGGSYEQYF. For the CDR3, the DNA is TGTGCCAGCAGCTTAGGAGGGGGCTCCTACGAGCAGTACTTC.

The gene calls are TRBV7-2 and TRBJ2-1, with D possibly being TRBD1 or TRBD2 (5 bases each). V was clipped by 0 bases and J by 8 bases, with 14 bases between them. The CDR3 extends over 15 amino acids. Germline V gene data show CDR1 as SGHTA and CDR2 as FQGNSA. CDR3 region: CASSLAGTSVYEQFF. The CDR3 DNA reads as TGTGCCAGCAGCTTAGCGGGGACCTCTGTATATGAGCAGTTCTTC.

J is TRBJ2-3 and V is TRBV28; no reliable D call. Looked up from germline, CDR1 is MDHEN and CDR2 is SYDVKM. The V and J ends lost 3 bases and 2 bases respectively, with 12 bases between them. The CDR3 consists of 15 residues. The CDR3 here is CASSLDETYTDTQYF. CDR3 bases: TGTGCCAGCAGTTTGGACGAAACTTACACAGATACGCAGTATTTT.

This chain connects TRBV7-8 to TRBJ1-6; D is possibly TRBD1 (5 bases). In germline, CDR1 is SGHVS, CDR2 FQNEAQ. V lost 4 bases and J 4 bases, leaving 11 bases between the germline ends. This CDR3 region has 15 residues. The CDR3 bases are TGTGCCAGCAGCTATGAAACAGGTTATAATTCACCCCTCCACTTT. It encodes CASSYETGYNSPLHF.

This clone showed up just a few times. V gene TRBV27 combines with J gene TRBJ1-4, with 7 bases matching TRBD1. CDR1 is MNHEY, CDR2 SMNVEV, per germline (reference sequence). There are 15 residues in the CDR3. V lost 6 bases and J lost 4; bases outside the gene matches: 8. CDR3 in amino acids: CASSQRQGRNEKLFF. The DNA of the CDR3 is TGTGCCAGCAGCCAACGACAGGGACGTAATGAAAAACTGTTTTTT.

This clone was seen once. The chain has TRBV7-9 and TRBJ1-1; 10 positions agree with TRBD1. The CDR3 is made up of 16 amino acids. Germline CDR1 reads SEHNR; CDR2 reads FQNEAQ (reference sequence). The V and J ends lost 4 bases and 2 bases, in that order; junction bases with no gene match: 7. CDR3 residues: CASSYYRDRGNTEAFF. The CDR3 DNA sequence: TGTGCCAGCAGCTACTACCGGGACAGGGGAAACACTGAAGCTTTCTTT.

This sequence joins TRBV6-6 and TRBJ1-2, with 8 bases identical to TRBD1. The CDR3 extends over 17 amino acids. V trimming: 5 bases; J trimming: 3 bases; junction bases outside the gene matches: 14. Germline loops: CDR1 MNHNY, CDR2 SVGAGI (reference sequence). The CDR3: CASSPLRSQGADYGYTF. The CDR3 DNA sequence: TGTGCCAGCAGTCCCTTAAGGAGCCAGGGGGCGGACTATGGCTACACCTTC.

This rearrangement joins TRBV27 to TRBJ1-2; D uncertain. Trimming pared 5 bases from V and 8 bases from J, leaving 27 bases between. This CDR3 has 17 amino acids. Germline V gene sequence: CDR1 MNHEY, CDR2 SMNVEV (reference sequence). CDR3 in DNA: TGTGCCAGCAGTCCATTTGACCAACCCCGCGGACGACCGGGCTACACCTTC. This sequence encodes CASSPFDQPRGRPGYTF.